This T cell receptor beta chain was identified during a study of shared clonotypes between healthy human individuals. Study conclusions and caveats: Rarefaction analysis demonstrated incomplete sorted-subset sequencing notwithstanding large depth.

The assay was immunoSEQ multiplex PCR, and TCRdb's table has in-frame clones only and misses some. The sample contains roughly 2,300,000 clones, roughly 92% of which appear only once. Of note for this clone: What it binds is not known.

The V and J ends lost 6 bases and 15 bases, in that order; junction bases with no gene match: 8. CDR1 SGHRS and CDR2 YFSETQ come from the germline V gene. The CDR3 runs to 12 residues. This sequence was found in a man aged 18 to 30 in good health. Some clones in this sample may be carry-over from other donors' samples. The genes are TRBV5-1 and TRBJ2-1, with TRBD2 matching 11 bases. Sequenced sample: naive CD4+ T cells from PBMCs. Noted subset: CD45RA+ positively selected. CDR3 residues: CASTLAGGDTFF. CDR3 nucleotide sequence: TGCGCCAGCACCTTAGCGGGAGGGGATACGTTCTTC.